The text below deals with one T cell receptor beta chain. This sample was included in a study of blood T cell repertoires in COVID-19. Study-wide background: Material from acute and convalescent COVID-19 was sourced from the United States, Italy and Spain. PBMCs, B-cell-depleted T cells, or T cells provided the cDNA or gDNA that made up the material.

Source study methods: The authors estimated nucleated cell counts from reference gene primer amplification. Clones were sequenced by immunoSEQ multiplex PCR, and TCRdb holds only the in-frame ones, with some missing. The V and J calls and the clone size are those of that table, but D and trimming were determined from the DNA. The sample consists of 200,000 to 250,000 clones, 75% to 85% of them appearing once. The specimen sequenced was peripheral blood. The sequence was collected from a woman older than 75 with COVID-19, enrolled during active disease.

The CDR3 bases are TGTGCCACCAGCAGGGGTGCAGGGGGCTACACCTTC. This sequence encodes CATSRGAGGYTF. V usage is TRBV24-1 and J usage is TRBJ1-2; D may be TRBD1 (6 bases). This CDR3 is built from 12 residues. The V end lost 7 bases, the J end lost 8 bases, and 13 bases lay between the germline ends. Per germline, CDR1 KGHDR and CDR2 SFDVKD.